The clone carrying this T cell receptor beta chain showed up many times. Its specificity is not known. The data were obtained in a study of Graves' ophthalmopathy and Graves' hyperthyroidism. Broader study findings: Discrimination between ophthalmopathy and stable hyperthyroidism by a 13-signature model showed 87.88% sensitivity and roughly 81% specificity.

The TCR beta CDR3 regions underwent amplification from RNA transcripts. An opening RT-PCR round employed HTBI primers and preceded a second-round multiplex PCR. TCRdb reprocessed the multiplex PCR reads via MiXCR and lists one record per CDR3 protein. The table has 500,000 to 800,000 distinct CDR3 sequences, about 38% seen once. The germline V gene encodes CDR1 SGHTA and CDR2 FQGNSA. CDR3 length equals 16 residues. Trimming left V 3 bases short and J 2 bases short, with 11 bases between. A volume of 8 to 10 ml of fresh peripheral blood supplied the PBMCs. The TCR originated in an adult man with Graves' ophthalmopathy. The rearrangement joins TRBV7-2 to TRBJ2-6, with TRBD2 as a possible D gene (6 bases). Specimen: peripheral blood. Here the CDR3 DNA reads TGTGCCAGCAGCTTGGGAGGACACGCTGGGGCCAACGTCCTGACTTTC. It is translated as CASSLGGHAGANVLTF. Using reference TRBV7-2 and TRBJ2-6 for the parts outside the CDR3, the full variable domain is GAGVSQSPSNKVTEKGKDVELRCDPISGHTALYWYRQSLGQGLEFLIYFQGNSAPDKSGLPSDRFSAERTGGSVSTLTIQRTQQEDSAVYLCASSLGGHAGANVLTFGAGSRLTVL.